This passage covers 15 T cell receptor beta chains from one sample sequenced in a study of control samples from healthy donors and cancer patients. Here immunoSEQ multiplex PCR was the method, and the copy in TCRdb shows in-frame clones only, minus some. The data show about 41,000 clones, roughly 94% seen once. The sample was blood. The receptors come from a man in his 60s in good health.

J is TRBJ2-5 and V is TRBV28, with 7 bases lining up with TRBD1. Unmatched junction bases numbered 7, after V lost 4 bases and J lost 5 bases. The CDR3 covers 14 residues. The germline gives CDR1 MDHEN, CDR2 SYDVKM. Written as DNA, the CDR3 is TGTGCCAGCAGTTCCCAAGGGGGCAGGGAGACCCAGTACTTC. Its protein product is CASSSQGGRETQYF.

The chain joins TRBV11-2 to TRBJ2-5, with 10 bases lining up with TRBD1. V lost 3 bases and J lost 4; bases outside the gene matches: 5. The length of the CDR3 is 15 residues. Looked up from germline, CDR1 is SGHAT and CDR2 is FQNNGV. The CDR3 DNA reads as TGTGCCAGCAGCTTCGGGACAGGGGTCGGAGAGACCCAGTACTTC. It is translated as CASSFGTGVGETQYF.

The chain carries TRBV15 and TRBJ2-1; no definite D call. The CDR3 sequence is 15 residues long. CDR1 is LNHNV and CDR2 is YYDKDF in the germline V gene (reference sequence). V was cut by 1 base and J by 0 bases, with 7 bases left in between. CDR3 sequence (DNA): TGTGCCACCAGCAGAGTTCACCCCTCCTACAATGAGCAGTTCTTC. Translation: CATSRVHPSYNEQFF.

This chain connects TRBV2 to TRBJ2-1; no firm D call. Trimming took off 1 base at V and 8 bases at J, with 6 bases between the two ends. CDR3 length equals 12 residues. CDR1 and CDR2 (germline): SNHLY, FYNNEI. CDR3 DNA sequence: TGTGCCAGCAGTGAAGGCCCCTATGAGCAGTTCTTC. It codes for CASSEGPYEQFF. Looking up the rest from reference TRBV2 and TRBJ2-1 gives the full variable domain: EPEVTQTPSHQVTQMGQEVILRCVPISNHLYFYWYRQILGQKVEFLVSFYNNEISEKSEIFDDQFSVERPDGSNFTLKIRSTKLEDSAMYFCASSEGPYEQFFGPGTRLTVL.

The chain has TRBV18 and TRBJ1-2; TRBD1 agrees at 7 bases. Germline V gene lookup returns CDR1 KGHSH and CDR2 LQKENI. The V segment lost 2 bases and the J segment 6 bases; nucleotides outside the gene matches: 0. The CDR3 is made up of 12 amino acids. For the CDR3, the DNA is TGTGCCAGCTCACCAGACAGGGATGGCTACACCTTC. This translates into CASSPDRDGYTF.

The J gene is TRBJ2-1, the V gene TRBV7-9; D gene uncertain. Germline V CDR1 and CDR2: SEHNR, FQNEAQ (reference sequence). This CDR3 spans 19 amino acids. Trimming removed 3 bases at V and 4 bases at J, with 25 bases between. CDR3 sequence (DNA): TGTGCCAGCAGCTTGCCCCACGGGTCGAGTGGCAGTTCATACAATGAGCAGTTCTTC. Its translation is CASSLPHGSSGSSYNEQFF.

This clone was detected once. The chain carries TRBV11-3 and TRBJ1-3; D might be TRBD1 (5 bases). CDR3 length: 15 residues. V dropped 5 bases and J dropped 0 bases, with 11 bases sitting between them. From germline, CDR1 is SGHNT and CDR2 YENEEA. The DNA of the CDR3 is TGTGCCAGCAGCGCCTCAGGGAACTCTGGAAACACCATATATTTT. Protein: CASSASGNSGNTIYF.

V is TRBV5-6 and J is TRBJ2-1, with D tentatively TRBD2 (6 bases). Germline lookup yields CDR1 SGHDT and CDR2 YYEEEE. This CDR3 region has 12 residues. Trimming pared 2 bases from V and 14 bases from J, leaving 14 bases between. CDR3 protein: CASSFLSGEEFF. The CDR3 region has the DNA TGTGCCAGCAGCTTTCTTTCGGGGGAGGAGTTCTTC.

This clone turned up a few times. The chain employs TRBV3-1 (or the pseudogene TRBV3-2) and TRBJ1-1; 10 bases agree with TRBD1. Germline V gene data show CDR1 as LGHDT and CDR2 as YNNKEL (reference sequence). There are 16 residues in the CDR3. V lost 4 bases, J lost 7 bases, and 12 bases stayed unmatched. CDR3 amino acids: CASSPGQGGRGSEAFF. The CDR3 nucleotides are TGTGCCAGCAGCCCCGGACAGGGGGGTCGGGGAAGTGAAGCTTTCTTT.

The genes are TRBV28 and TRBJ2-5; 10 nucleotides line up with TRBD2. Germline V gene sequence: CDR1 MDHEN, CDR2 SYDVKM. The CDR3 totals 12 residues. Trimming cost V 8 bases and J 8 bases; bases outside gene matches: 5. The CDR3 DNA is TGTGCCAGCGTCTCTAGCGGGAGTACCCAGTACTTC. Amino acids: CASVSSGSTQYF. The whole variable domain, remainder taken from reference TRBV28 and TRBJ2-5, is DVKVTQSSRYLVKRTGEKVFLECVQDMDHENMFWYRQDPGLGLRLIYFSYDVKMKEKGDIPEGYSVSREKKERFSLILESASTNQTSMYLCASVSSGSTQYFGPGTRLLVL.

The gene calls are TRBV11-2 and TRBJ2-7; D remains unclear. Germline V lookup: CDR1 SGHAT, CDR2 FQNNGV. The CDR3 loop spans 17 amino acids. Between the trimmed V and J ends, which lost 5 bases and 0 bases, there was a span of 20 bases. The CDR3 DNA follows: TGTGCCAGCAGCCCTCTGTTCGCCAACCCTCACTCCTACGAGCAGTACTTC. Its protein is CASSPLFANPHSYEQYF.

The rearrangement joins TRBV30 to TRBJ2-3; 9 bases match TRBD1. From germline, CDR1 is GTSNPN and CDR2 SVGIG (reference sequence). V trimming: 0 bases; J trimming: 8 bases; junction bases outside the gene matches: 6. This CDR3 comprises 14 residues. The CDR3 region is CAWSVGAGQGTQYF. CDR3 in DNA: TGTGCCTGGAGTGTGGGGGCGGGACAGGGTACGCAGTATTTT. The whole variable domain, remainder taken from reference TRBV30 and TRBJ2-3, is SQTIHQWPATLVQPVGSPLSLECTVEGTSNPNLYWYRQAAGRGLQLLFYSVGIGQISSEVPQNLSASRPQDRQFILSSKKLLLSDSGFYLCAWSVGAGQGTQYFGPGTRLTVL.

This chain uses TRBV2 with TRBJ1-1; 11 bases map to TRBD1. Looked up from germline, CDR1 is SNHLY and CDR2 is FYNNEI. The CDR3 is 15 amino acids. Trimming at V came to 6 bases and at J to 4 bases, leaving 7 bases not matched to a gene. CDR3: CASRWDRGVTTEAFF. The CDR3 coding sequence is TGTGCCAGCAGATGGGACAGGGGGGTGACCACTGAAGCTTTCTTT.

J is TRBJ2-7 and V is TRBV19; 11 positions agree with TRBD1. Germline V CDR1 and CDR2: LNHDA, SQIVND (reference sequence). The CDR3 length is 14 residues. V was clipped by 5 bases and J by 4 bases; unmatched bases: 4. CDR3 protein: CASSYRDRGYEQYF. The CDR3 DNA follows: TGTGCCAGTAGTTACCGGGACAGGGGGTACGAGCAGTACTTC. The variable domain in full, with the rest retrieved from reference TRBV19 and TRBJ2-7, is DGGITQSPKYLFRKEGQNVTLSCEQNLNHDAMYWYRQDPGQGLRLIYYSQIVNDFQKGDIAEGYSVSREKKESFPLTVTSAQKNPTAFYLCASSYRDRGYEQYFGPGTRLTVT.

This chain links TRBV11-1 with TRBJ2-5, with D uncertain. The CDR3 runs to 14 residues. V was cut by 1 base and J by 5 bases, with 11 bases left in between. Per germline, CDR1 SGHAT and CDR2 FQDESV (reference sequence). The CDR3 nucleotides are TGTGCCAGCAGCTTAGATCAGGTCGAGGAGACCCAGTACTTC. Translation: CASSLDQVEETQYF.